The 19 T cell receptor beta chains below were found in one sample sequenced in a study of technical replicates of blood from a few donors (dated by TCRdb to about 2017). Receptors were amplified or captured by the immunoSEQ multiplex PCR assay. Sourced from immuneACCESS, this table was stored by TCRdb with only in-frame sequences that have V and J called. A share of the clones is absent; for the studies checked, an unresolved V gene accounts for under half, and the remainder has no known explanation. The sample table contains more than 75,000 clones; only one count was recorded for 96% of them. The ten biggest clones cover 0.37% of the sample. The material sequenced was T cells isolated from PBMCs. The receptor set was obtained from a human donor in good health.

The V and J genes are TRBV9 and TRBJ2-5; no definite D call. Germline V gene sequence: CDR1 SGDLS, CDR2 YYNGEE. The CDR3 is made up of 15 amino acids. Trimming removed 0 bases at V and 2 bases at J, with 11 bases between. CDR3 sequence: CASSVDLSQQETQYF. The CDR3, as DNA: TGTGCCAGCAGCGTAGATCTCAGTCAACAAGAGACCCAGTACTTC. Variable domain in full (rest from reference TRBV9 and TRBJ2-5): DSGVTQTPKHLITATGQRVTLRCSPRSGDLSVYWYQQSLDQGLQFLIQYYNGEERAKGNILERFSAQQFPDLHSELNLSSLELGDSALYFCASSVDLSQQETQYFGPGTRLLVL.

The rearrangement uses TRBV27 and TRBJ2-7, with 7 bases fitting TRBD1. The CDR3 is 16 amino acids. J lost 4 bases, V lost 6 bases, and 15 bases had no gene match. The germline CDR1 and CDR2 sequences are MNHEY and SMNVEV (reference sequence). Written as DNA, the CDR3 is TGTGCCAGCAGCTCCCGGACAGGCTATAATCGGTACGAGCAGTACTTC. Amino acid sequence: CASSSRTGYNRYEQYF.

CDR3 residues: CASTPPAGVTGELFF. For the CDR3, the DNA is TGTGCCAGCACCCCCCCCGCGGGAGTCACCGGGGAGCTGTTTTTT. V usage is TRBV7-2 and J usage is TRBJ2-2; 7 bases map to TRBD2. The CDR3 is 15 amino acids. V dropped 7 bases and J dropped 4; count of bases not matched to a gene: 9. Germline V lookup: CDR1 SGHTA, CDR2 FQGNSA.

CDR3 sequence (DNA): TGTGCCAGCAGCCAAGACGGAAGGGGCGGCTACGAGCAGTACTTC. Its translation: CASSQDGRGGYEQYF. The chain couples TRBV4-2 to TRBJ2-7, with a weak D call TRBD1 (5 bases). V lost 0 bases, J lost 3 bases, and 12 bases lay in between. The CDR3 covers 15 residues. From germline, CDR1 is LGHNA and CDR2 YNFKEQ.

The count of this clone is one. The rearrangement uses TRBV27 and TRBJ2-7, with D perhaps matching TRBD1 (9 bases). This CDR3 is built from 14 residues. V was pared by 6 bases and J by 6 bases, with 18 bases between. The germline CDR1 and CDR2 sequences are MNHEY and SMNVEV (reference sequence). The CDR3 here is CASRRGTGTSEQYF. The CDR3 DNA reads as TGTGCCAGCAGGAGGGGGACAGGGACTAGCGAGCAGTACTTC.

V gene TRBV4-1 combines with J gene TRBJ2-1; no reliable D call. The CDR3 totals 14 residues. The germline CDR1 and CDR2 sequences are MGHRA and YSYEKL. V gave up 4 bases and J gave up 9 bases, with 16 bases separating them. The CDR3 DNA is TGCGCCAGCAGCCCCCGGGTACTGCCTAGTGAGCAGTTCTTC. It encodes CASSPRVLPSEQFF.

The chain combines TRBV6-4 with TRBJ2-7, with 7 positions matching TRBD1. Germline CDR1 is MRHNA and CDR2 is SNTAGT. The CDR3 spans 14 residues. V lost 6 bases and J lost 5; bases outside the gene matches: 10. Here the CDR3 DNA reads TGTGCCAGCAGAGGACCGAGGGGGCTTCACGAGCAGTACTTC. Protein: CASRGPRGLHEQYF.

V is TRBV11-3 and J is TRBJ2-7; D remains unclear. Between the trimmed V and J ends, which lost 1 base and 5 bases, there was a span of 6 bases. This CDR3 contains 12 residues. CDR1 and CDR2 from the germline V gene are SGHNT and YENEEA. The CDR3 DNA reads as TGTGCCAGCAGCTTAGTGTCTCACGAGCAGTACTTC. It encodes CASSLVSHEQYF.

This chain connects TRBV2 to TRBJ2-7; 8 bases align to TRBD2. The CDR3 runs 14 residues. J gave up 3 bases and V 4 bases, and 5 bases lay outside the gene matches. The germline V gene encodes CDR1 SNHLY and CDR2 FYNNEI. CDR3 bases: TGTGCCAGCAGTGGGCTAGCGGGCGGCTACGAGCAGTACTTC. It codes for CASSGLAGGYEQYF.

In DNA, the CDR3 is TGTGCCAGCAGTGGGGACAGAAGCTACGAGCAGTACTTC. Amino acids: CASSGDRSYEQYF. The J gene is TRBJ2-7, the V gene TRBV2; 7 positions match TRBD1. This CDR3 region has 13 residues. The germline CDR1 and CDR2 sequences are SNHLY and FYNNEI. J gave up 3 bases and V 4 bases, and 3 bases lay outside the gene matches.

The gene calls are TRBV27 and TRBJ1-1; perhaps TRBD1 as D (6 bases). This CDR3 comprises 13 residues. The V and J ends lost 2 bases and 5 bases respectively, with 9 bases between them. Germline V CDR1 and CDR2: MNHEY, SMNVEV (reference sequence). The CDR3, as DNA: TGTGCCAGCAGTTTACAGGGGTTTACTGAAGCTTTCTTT. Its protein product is CASSLQGFTEAFF.

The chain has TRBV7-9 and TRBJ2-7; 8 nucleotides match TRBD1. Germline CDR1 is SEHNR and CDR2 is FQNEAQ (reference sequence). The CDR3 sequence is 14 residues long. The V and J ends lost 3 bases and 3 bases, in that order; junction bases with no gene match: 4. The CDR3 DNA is TGTGCCAGCAGCTTTGGACAGGGCGTCTACGAGCAGTACTTC. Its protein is CASSFGQGVYEQYF.

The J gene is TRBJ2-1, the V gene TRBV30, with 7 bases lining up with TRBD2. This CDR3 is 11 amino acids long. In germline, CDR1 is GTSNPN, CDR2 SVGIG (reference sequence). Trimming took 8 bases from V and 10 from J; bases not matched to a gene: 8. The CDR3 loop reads CAGAGVEEQFF. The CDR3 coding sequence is TGTGCCGGGGCGGGGGTGGAGGAGCAGTTCTTC.

The CDR3 is CASSTGPQHF. The CDR3 nucleotides are TGCGCCAGTAGTACTGGGCCCCAGCATTTT. The chain has TRBV23-1 and TRBJ1-5; no clear D. TRBV23-1 is sorted into the ORF group, with uncertain function. The CDR3 contains 10 residues. Trimming removed 9 bases from V and 9 bases from J, with 9 bases in between.

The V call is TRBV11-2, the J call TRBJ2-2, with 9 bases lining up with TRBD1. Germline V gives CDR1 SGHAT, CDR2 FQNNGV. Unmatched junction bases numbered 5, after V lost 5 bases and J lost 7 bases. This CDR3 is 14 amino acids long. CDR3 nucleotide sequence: TGTGCCAGCAGCACGACAGGGGGTGGCGGGGAGCTGTTTTTT. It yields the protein CASSTTGGGGELFF.

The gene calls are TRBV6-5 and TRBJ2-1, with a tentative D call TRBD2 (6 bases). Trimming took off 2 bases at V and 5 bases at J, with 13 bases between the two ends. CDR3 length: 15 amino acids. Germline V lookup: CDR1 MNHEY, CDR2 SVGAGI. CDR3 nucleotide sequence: TGTGCCAGCAGTTACCAAACGGGAGCGAACAATGAGCAGTTCTTC. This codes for CASSYQTGANNEQFF.

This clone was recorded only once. CDR3 sequence reads: CASRLSYNEQFF. In DNA form, the CDR3 reads TGTGCCAGCAGACTATCCTACAATGAGCAGTTCTTC. This rearrangement joins TRBV11-2 to TRBJ2-1; D call uncertain. Germline CDR1 SGHAT, CDR2 FQNNGV. This CDR3 is built from 12 residues. V gave up 6 bases and J gave up 1 base, with 4 bases separating them.

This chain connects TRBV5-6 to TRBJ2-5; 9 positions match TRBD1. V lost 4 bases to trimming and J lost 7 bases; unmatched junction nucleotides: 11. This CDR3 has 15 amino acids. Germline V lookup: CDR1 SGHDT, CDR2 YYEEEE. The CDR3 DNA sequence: TGTGCCAGCAGCGGCCCTGGCAGGGGACAGGGGACCCAGTACTTC. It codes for CASSGPGRGQGTQYF.

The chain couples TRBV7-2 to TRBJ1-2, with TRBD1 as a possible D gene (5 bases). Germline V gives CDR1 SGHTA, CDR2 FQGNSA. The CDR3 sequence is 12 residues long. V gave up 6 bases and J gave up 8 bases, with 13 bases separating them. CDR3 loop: CASSSTALGYTF. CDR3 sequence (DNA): TGTGCCAGCAGTTCGACAGCCCTGGGCTACACCTTC. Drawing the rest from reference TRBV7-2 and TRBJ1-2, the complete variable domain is GAGVSQSPSNKVTEKGKDVELRCDPISGHTALYWYRQSLGQGLEFLIYFQGNSAPDKSGLPSDRFSAERTGGSVSTLTIQRTQQEDSAVYLCASSSTALGYTFGSGTRLTVV.